Reported below is one T cell receptor (beta chain). Its target is not known. This sample was included in a study of tumor-infiltrating lymphocytes in localized non-small cell lung cancer. Across the study: Patients included smokers and never-smokers with various histologies, some sampled after neoadjuvant chemotherapy.

The study, taken as a whole, reports: Different pieces of the same tissue were used for each assay. Immunotypes IM1 and IM2 had similar TCR-derived T-cell fractions. Compared with uninvolved lung, tumors showed higher T cell infiltration by TCRbeta sequencing.

The data were produced by immunoSEQ multiplex PCR, yet TCRdb's version contains in-frame clones alone and is incomplete. In the table there are more than 10,000 clones, 78% of which are singletons. This sequence was found in a human donor with non-small cell lung cancer. The sequenced material came from lung tumor tissue.

The DNA for the CDR3 is TGTGCCAGTAGTAGCGCCGGGACAGGGGGCGATCAGCCCCAGCATTTT. It translates to CASSSAGTGGDQPQHF. This rearrangement joins TRBV19 to TRBJ1-5, with 12 bases lining up with TRBD1. The CDR3 extends over 16 amino acids. Per germline, CDR1 LNHDA and CDR2 SQIVND (reference sequence). Trimming removed 4 bases from V and 5 bases from J; junction bases left unmatched: 6.